This TCR beta chain was retrieved from a study of T cells in Graves' hyperthyroidism and ophthalmopathy. Study conclusions and caveats: The blood repertoire included most of the expanded thyroid clonotypes above 0.001.

The investigators amplified TCR beta CDR3 regions from RNA transcripts. Carried out on the TCR CDR3, a first-round RT-PCR used the HTBI primer set. One entry per CDR3 protein, called by TCRdb with MiXCR from the multiplex PCR reads. The data contain over 500,000 distinct CDR3 sequences, less than 15% of them seen just once; the ten biggest clones take up about 15%. This clonotype appeared many times. Its antigen is not known. This CDR3 has 13 residues. Germline V gives CDR1 SGDLS, CDR2 YYNGEE. V gave up 0 bases and J gave up 5 bases, with 8 bases separating them. The receptor was derived from a middle-aged woman with Graves' hyperthyroidism. What was sequenced was blood. The chain has TRBV9 and TRBJ2-5; D may be TRBD2 (5 bases). In DNA form, the CDR3 reads TGTGCCAGCAGCGTAGCTACGGGGGAGACCCAGTACTTC. It specifies CASSVATGETQYF.